This TCR beta chain was profiled in a study of lymphopenia after photon versus proton radiotherapy. General study points: Relative stability marked proton patients; photon patients lost diversity and naive cells. Post-nadir diversity loss with photons came from oligoclonal expansion, particularly CD8+ Temra cells. In patients who died, overall survival fell as post-nadir TCR diversity dropped more. Better survival with proton therapy was suggested as possible, not demonstrated.

As for this clone: What it recognizes is unknown.

The V gene's germline CDR1 is SGDLS and CDR2 YYNGEE. The ends lost 5 bases at V and 7 bases at J; junction bases unmatched: 4. This CDR3 region has 15 residues. This table comes from immunoSEQ multiplex PCR, and its TCRdb copy is limited to in-frame clones, with some not included. Among about 53,000 clones listed, around 82% were seen once. The V gene is TRBV9, the J gene TRBJ1-6; 12 bases match TRBD1. The material was peripheral blood, obtained from a patient treated with photon-based radiotherapy. The TCR originated in a man aged 45-60 years with gastric cancer. The CDR3 DNA sequence: TGTGCCAGCAGTCCGGGACAGGGGGCGAATTCACCCCTCCACTTT. It codes for CASSPGQGANSPLHF.